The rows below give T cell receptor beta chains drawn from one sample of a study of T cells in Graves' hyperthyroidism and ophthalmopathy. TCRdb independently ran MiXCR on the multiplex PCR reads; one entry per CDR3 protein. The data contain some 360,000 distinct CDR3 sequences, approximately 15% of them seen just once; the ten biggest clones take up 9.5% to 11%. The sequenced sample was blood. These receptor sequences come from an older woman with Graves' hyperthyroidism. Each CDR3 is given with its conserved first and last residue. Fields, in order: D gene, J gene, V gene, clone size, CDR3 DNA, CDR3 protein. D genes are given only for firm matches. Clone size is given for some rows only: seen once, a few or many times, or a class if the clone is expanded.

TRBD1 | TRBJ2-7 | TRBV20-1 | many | TGCAGTGCTAGAGATAGTGGGACAGGGCACCCCTACGAGCAGTACTTC | CSARDSGTGHPYEQYF
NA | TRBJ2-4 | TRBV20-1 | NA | TGCAGTGCTGGATGGTCTCTTGGGGACATTCAGTACTTC | CSAGWSLGDIQYF
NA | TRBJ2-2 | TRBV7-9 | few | TGTGCCAGCCGCCTGGGGGTAGGGCGCCTCGGGGAGCTGTTTTTT | CASRLGVGRLGELFF
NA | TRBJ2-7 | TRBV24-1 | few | TGTGCCACCAGTGCTCCTAGCGTCTACGAGCAGTACTTC | CATSAPSVYEQYF
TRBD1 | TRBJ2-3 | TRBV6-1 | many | TGTGCCAGCAAAGGGACAGGCGGCACAGATACGCAGTATTTT | CASKGTGGTDTQYF
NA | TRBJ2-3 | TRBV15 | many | TGTGCCACCAGCAGAGATTTGCCAACTAGGTGGAACACAGATACGCAGTATTTT | CATSRDLPTRWNTDTQYF
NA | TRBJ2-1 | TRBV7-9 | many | TGTGCCAGCAGCCCGATCCCTTCGAGAGAGCAGTTCTTC | CASSPIPSREQFF
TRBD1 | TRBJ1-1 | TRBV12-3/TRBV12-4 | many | TGTGCCAGCAGTTTGCGTCAGGGGGCTGGGGAAGCTTTCTTT | CASSLRQGAGEAFF
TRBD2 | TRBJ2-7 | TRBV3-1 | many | TGTGCCAGCAGCCAAGTTGGGCGCGGGAGCTCCTACGAGCAGTACTTC | CASSQVGRGSSYEQYF
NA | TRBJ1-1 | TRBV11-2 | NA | TGTGCCAGCGCAATAGGGAGTAGGGGCACTGAAGCTTTCTTT | CASAIGSRGTEAFF
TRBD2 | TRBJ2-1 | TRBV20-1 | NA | TGCAGCCTGACCCGACTAGCGGGCGGCTACAATGAGCAGTTCTTC | CSLTRLAGGYNEQFF
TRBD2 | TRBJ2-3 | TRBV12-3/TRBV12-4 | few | TGTGCCAGCAGAAAAAGCGGGAGCGTCGGGTATTTT | CASRKSGSVGYF
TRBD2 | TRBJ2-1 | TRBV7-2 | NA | TGTGCCAGCAGCTTAGGGGGGGGGGGGGGGGGGACGGGTGAGCAGTTCTTC | CASSLGGGGGGTGEQFF
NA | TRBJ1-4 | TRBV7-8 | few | TGTGCCAGCAGAAAAGAACAGGGTGAAAAACTGTTTTTT | CASRKEQGEKLFF
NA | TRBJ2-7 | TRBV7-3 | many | TGTGCCAGCAGCTTATCCCCGGGACAAGCCTACGAGCAGTACTTC | CASSLSPGQAYEQYF
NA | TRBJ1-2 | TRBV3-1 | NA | TGTGCCAGCAGCCAAGCAGGAAACTATGGCTACACCTTC | CASSQAGNYGYTF
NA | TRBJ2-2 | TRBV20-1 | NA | TGCAGTGCTCACGGTCCGGGCACCGGGGAGCTGTTTTTT | CSAHGPGTGELFF
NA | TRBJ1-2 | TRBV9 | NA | TGTGCCAGCAGCGTAGCCCGGGACACTCACGGCTACACCTTC | CASSVARDTHGYTF
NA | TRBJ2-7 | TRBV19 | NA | TGTGCCAGTAGTATGTGGGGGTCCTACGAGCAGTACTTC | CASSMWGSYEQYF
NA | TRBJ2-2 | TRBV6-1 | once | TGTGCCAGCCGGGACCCACTCGGGGAGCTGTTTTTT | CASRDPLGELFF
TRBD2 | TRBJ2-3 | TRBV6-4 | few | TGTGCCAGCAGCGTGCCGGGACTAGCGGGAGAGGGGGCAGATACGCAGTATTTT | CASSVPGLAGEGADTQYF
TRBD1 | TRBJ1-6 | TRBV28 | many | TGTGCCAGCAGTTCAGGACAGGGGGATTCACCCCTCCACTTT | CASSSGQGDSPLHF
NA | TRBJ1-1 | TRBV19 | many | TGTGCCAGTAGTATATTCGGGAGGGGCACTGAAGCTTTCTTT | CASSIFGRGTEAFF
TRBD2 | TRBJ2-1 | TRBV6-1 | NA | TGTGCCAGCAGTGGGACTAGCGGGAGGGGTTCCTACAATGAGCAGTTCTTC | CASSGTSGRGSYNEQFF
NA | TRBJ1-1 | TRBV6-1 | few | TGTGCCAGCACCTCTAGTTGGGGCACTGAAGCTTTCTTT | CASTSSWGTEAFF
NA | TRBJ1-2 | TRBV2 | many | TGTGCCAGCAGCGCCGCTGCATATGGCTACACCTTC | CASSAAAYGYTF
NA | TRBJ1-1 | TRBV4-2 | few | TGTGCCAGCAGCCAAGCAGATTTGAACACTGAAGCTTTCTTT | CASSQADLNTEAFF
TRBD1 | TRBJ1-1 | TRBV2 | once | TGTGCCAGCAGCGAAGGGGGCAGCTGGAACACTGAAGCTTTCTTT | CASSEGGSWNTEAFF
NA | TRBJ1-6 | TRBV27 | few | TGTGCCAGCAGCCATGGGACCCGCCTTGGGAATTCACCCCTCCACTTT | CASSHGTRLGNSPLHF
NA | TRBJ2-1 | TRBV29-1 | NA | TGCAGCGTTGAAGGACAAACAGGGTTCTACAATGAGCAGTTCTTC | CSVEGQTGFYNEQFF
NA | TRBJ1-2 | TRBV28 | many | TGTGCCAGCAGTGGCGGCAGTTTTAACTATGGCTACACCTTC | CASSGGSFNYGYTF
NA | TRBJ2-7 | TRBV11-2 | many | TGTGCCAGCAGCTTATCGTCAGGAACCTACGAGCAGTACTTC | CASSLSSGTYEQYF
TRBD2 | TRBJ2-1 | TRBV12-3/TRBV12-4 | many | TGTGCCAGCGGTGTACTAGCGGGAGGTCGGGAGCAGTTCTTC | CASGVLAGGREQFF
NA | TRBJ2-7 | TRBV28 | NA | TGTGCCAGCAGTTCCCCGACGGGGGTCTACGAGCAGTACTTC | CASSSPTGVYEQYF
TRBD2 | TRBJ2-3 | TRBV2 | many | TGTGCCAGCAGTGTTTATCCTAGCGGGGGACCAGATACGCAGTATTTT | CASSVYPSGGPDTQYF
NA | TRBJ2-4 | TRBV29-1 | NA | TGCAGCGTTGCTGGGCAGCTAGCCAAAAACATTCAGTACTTC | CSVAGQLAKNIQYF
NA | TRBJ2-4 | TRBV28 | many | TGTGCCAGCAGTTTAGCGGGTACAGCCAAAAACATTCAGTACTTC | CASSLAGTAKNIQYF
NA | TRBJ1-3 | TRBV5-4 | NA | TGTGCCAGCAGCTATACTACAGGAAACACCATATATTTT | CASSYTTGNTIYF
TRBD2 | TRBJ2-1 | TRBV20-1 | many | TGCAGTGCTAGACCCACTAGCGGCCTAATCTCCTACAATGAGCAGTTCTTC | CSARPTSGLISYNEQFF
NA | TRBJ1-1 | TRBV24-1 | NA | TGTGCCACCAGCGCCGGGCGCACTGAAGCTTTCTTT | CATSAGRTEAFF
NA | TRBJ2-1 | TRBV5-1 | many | TGCGCCAGCAGCTTGGTGGGTCTCAATGAGCAGTTCTTC | CASSLVGLNEQFF
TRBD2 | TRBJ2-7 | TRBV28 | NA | TGTGCCAGCACCCCTATGGAACTAGCGGGACCCCGTCGCGAGCAGTACTTC | CASTPMELAGPRREQYF
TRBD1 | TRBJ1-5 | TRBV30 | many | TGTGCCTGGGCCGGGACAGGCAATCAGCCCCAGCATTTT | CAWAGTGNQPQHF
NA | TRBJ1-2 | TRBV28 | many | TGTGCCAGCAGCCCTACAGATAACTATGGCTACACCTTC | CASSPTDNYGYTF
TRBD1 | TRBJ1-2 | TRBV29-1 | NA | TGCAGCGTTGAAGATCTTATTGGGCTCCGCCAAACTGGAAAAACAGGGGCCTCCTTCTATGGCTACACCTTC | CSVEDLIGLRQTGKTGASFYGYTF
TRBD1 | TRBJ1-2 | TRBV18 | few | TGTGCCAGCTCACGGGGACGGACAGGGGGCGCAGAGGGCTACACCTTC | CASSRGRTGGAEGYTF
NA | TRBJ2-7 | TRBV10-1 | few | TGCGCCAGCAGTGACGGCCGGACCTCCTACGAGCAGTACTTC | CASSDGRTSYEQYF
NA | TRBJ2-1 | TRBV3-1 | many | TGTGCCAGCAGCCAAGATCTGGTGGAGGGGAATGAGCAGTTCTTC | CASSQDLVEGNEQFF
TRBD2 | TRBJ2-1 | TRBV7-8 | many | TGTGCCAGCAGCATGACTAGCGGGTTCTACAATGAGCAGTTCTTC | CASSMTSGFYNEQFF
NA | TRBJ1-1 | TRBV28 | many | TGTGCCAGCAGTTTCTGGCAGATGGGTGGGGCTGAAGCTTTCTTT | CASSFWQMGGAEAFF
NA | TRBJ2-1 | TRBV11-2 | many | TGTGCCAGCAGCTTAGACCCCGTCTACAATGAGCAGTTCTTC | CASSLDPVYNEQFF
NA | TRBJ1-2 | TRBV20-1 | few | TGCAGTGCTCGGGGGCGTCCTAACTATGGCTACACCTTC | CSARGRPNYGYTF
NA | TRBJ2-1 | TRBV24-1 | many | TGTGCCACCAGTGGGGCGACTAGTCTCAATGAGCAGTTCTTC | CATSGATSLNEQFF